Presented here are 22 T cell receptor beta chains from one specimen sequenced in a study of control samples from healthy donors and cancer patients. The assay was immunoSEQ multiplex PCR, and TCRdb's table has in-frame clones only and misses some. Among some 200,000 clones, about nine tenths were seen once, and the ten largest hold about 1.4%. Source material: blood. The receptors shown here come from a woman aged 30 to 39 in good health.

The V gene is TRBV30, the J gene TRBJ1-6; 10 nucleotides agree with TRBD1. From germline, CDR1 is GTSNPN and CDR2 SVGIG (reference sequence). This CDR3 region has 14 residues. V was pared by 5 bases and J by 8 bases, with 6 bases of the junction left unmatched. CDR3 in DNA: TGTGCCTGGTCCGGGACAGGGGTTTATTCACCCCTCCACTTT. This encodes CAWSGTGVYSPLHF.

The chain is built from TRBV18 and TRBJ2-7; D uncertain. Trimming shortened V by 2 bases and J by 7 bases, and 6 bases separated the two germline ends. Germline V gives CDR1 KGHSH, CDR2 LQKENI. The CDR3 has 11 amino acids. This CDR3 is CASSPGREQYF. Written as DNA, the CDR3 is TGTGCCAGCTCACCAGGACGGGAGCAGTACTTC.

The rearrangement joins TRBV5-1 to TRBJ1-3; maybe TRBD1 (6 bases). Looked up from germline, CDR1 is SGHRS and CDR2 is YFSETQ. There are 16 residues in the CDR3. The V end lost 1 base, the J end lost 0 bases, and 11 bases lay between the germline ends. The CDR3 DNA reads TGCGCCAGCAGCTTGACCACAGGGTACTCTGGAAACACCATATATTTT. It is translated as CASSLTTGYSGNTIYF.

The chain combines TRBV18 with TRBJ1-5; no clear D. The CDR3 totals 12 residues. Trimming shortened V by 1 base and J by 8 bases, and 6 bases separated the two germline ends. Germline CDR1 KGHSH, CDR2 LQKENI. CDR3 sequence (DNA): TGTGCCAGCTCACCACAATATAAGCCCCAGCATTTT. Amino acids: CASSPQYKPQHF.

The rearrangement joins TRBV2 to TRBJ2-5; 10 bases match TRBD2. J lost 5 bases, V lost 2 bases, and 5 bases had no gene match. The CDR3 is made up of 15 amino acids. The germline V gene has CDR1 SNHLY and CDR2 FYNNEI. CDR3 sequence (DNA): TGTGCCAGCAGTGAACCTAGCGGGGGCGGGGAGACCCAGTACTTC. Translated, it gives CASSEPSGGGETQYF.

The V gene is TRBV23-1, the J gene TRBJ2-5; unclear D gene. TRBV23-1 is known as an ORF, though its function is uncertain. Deletions cut 1 base from V and 1 base from J, with 7 bases between. This CDR3 has 14 residues. In nucleotides, the CDR3 is TGCGCCAGCAGTCAATGTGGGCCCCAAGAGACCCAGTACTTC. It specifies CASSQCGPQETQYF.

The CDR3 sequence is CAWSVHRYGYTF. CDR3 nucleotide sequence: TGTGCCTGGAGTGTACACAGATATGGCTACACCTTC. V usage is TRBV30 and J usage is TRBJ1-2; no definite D call. Between the trimmed V and J ends, which lost 0 bases and 5 bases, there was a span of 7 bases. This CDR3 is 12 amino acids long. The germline V gene has CDR1 GTSNPN and CDR2 SVGIG (reference sequence).

CDR3 coding DNA: TGTGCCAGCAGCTTAGACAGGACGAGGGGCTACACCTTC. Protein sequence: CASSLDRTRGYTF. The chain is built from TRBV7-2 and TRBJ1-2; tentative D call: TRBD1 (5 bases). Germline-derived CDR1 and CDR2 are SGHTA and FQGNSA. The germline V and J ends were trimmed by 1 base and 8 bases, with 11 bases remaining between them. This CDR3 has 13 residues.

The rearrangement uses TRBV2 and TRBJ2-7, with TRBD2 matching 7 bases. V lost 9 bases to trimming and J lost 6 bases; unmatched junction nucleotides: 11. This CDR3 spans 13 amino acids. Germline CDR1 SNHLY, CDR2 FYNNEI. CDR3: CASTYAGASEQYF. The CDR3 DNA is TGTGCCAGTACTTACGCGGGAGCTAGCGAGCAGTACTTC. Together with reference TRBV2 and TRBJ2-7, the CDR3 gives the full variable domain: EPEVTQTPSHQVTQMGQEVILRCVPISNHLYFYWYRQILGQKVEFLVSFYNNEISEKSEIFDDQFSVERPDGSNFTLKIRSTKLEDSAMYFCASTYAGASEQYFGPGTRLTVT.

The chain combines TRBV16 with TRBJ1-4; TRBD1 matches at 8 bases. The CDR3 contains 16 residues. V trimming: 2 bases; J trimming: 0 bases; junction bases outside the gene matches: 2. CDR1 is KGHSY, CDR2 FQNENV, per germline. The CDR3 nucleotides read TGTGCCAGCAGCCAACAGGGGGCTGCAACTAATGAAAAACTGTTTTTT. Residues: CASSQQGAATNEKLFF.

V usage is TRBV28 and J usage is TRBJ2-5; maybe TRBD2 (6 bases). Germline V gives CDR1 MDHEN, CDR2 SYDVKM. CDR3 length: 16 residues. The germline V and J ends were trimmed by 3 bases and 2 bases, with 16 bases remaining between them. CDR3 in DNA: TGTGCCAGCAGTTTCCTGAGGTGGGGGGAACAAGAGACCCAGTACTTC. This encodes CASSFLRWGEQETQYF.

The CDR3 is CATSRGLAGEGYEQYF. The CDR3 DNA is TGTGCCACCAGCAGAGGACTAGCGGGAGAGGGTTACGAGCAGTACTTC. This sequence joins TRBV15 and TRBJ2-7; 12 nucleotides line up with TRBD2. From germline, CDR1 is LNHNV and CDR2 YYDKDF (reference sequence). Germline trimming cut 1 base from V and 4 bases from J; bases unmatched to any gene: 5. This CDR3 comprises 16 residues.

The chain combines TRBV18 with TRBJ1-1; a possible D gene is TRBD1 (6 bases). Trimming shortened V by 3 bases and J by 0 bases, and 11 bases separated the two germline ends. The CDR3 is made up of 15 amino acids. Germline V gene lookup returns CDR1 KGHSH and CDR2 LQKENI. The CDR3 coding sequence is TGTGCCAGCTCACCTCGACAGGACATGAACACTGAAGCTTTCTTT. As protein: CASSPRQDMNTEAFF.

The rearrangement joins TRBV19 to TRBJ2-2, with TRBD1 matching 7 bases. This CDR3 has 15 amino acids. J lost 3 bases, V lost 5 bases, and 6 bases had no gene match. Germline CDR1 is LNHDA and CDR2 is SQIVND (reference sequence). The CDR3 here is CASSSRQGDTGELFF. Here the CDR3 DNA reads TGTGCCAGTAGTTCTCGACAGGGTGACACCGGGGAGCTGTTTTTT.

The gene calls are TRBV5-4 and TRBJ1-5; TRBD1 matches at 10 bases. The V gene end was trimmed by 4 bases and the J gene end by 7 bases; junction bases not matched to a gene: 5. The germline V gene encodes CDR1 SGHNT and CDR2 YYREEE (reference sequence). This CDR3 is 14 amino acids long. The CDR3 DNA reads as TGTGCCAGCAGCCCCGGGACAGGGGTCCAGCCCCAGCATTTT. Amino acid sequence: CASSPGTGVQPQHF. The full variable domain, its missing parts supplied by reference TRBV5-4 and TRBJ1-5, is ETGVTQSPTHLIKTRGQQVTLRCSSQSGHNTVSWYQQALGQGPQFIFQYYREEENGRGNFPPRFSGLQFPNYSSELNVNALELDDSALYLCASSPGTGVQPQHFGDGTRLSIL.

This clone was counted once. The chain employs TRBV3-1 (or the pseudogene TRBV3-2) and TRBJ1-4; no definite D call. CDR1 and CDR2 from the germline V gene are LGHDT and YNNKEL (reference sequence). Trimming removed 5 bases from V and 4 bases from J, with 5 bases in between. The CDR3 totals 12 residues. As DNA, the CDR3 is TGTGCCAGCAGCAGAAATAATGAAAAACTGTTTTTT. It translates to CASSRNNEKLFF.

J is TRBJ1-4 and V is TRBV30, with D unresolved. The germline V gene has CDR1 GTSNPN and CDR2 SVGIG (reference sequence). This CDR3 is built from 14 residues. V was shortened by 1 base and J by 0 bases, with 6 bases between the two germline ends. CDR3 in amino acids: CAWSDRPTNEKLFF. CDR3 sequence (DNA): TGTGCCTGGAGTGACCGACCAACTAATGAAAAACTGTTTTTT.

CDR3 in amino acids: CATSDSGASGNTIYF. In DNA, the CDR3 is TGTGCCACCAGTGATTCAGGAGCCTCTGGAAACACCATATATTTT. The rearrangement links TRBV24-1 to TRBJ1-3, with D unresolved. CDR1 is KGHDR, CDR2 SFDVKD, per germline. The CDR3 length is 15 residues. Trimming pared 2 bases from V and 0 bases from J, leaving 7 bases between.

This clone was seen just once. The chain carries TRBV7-3 and TRBJ2-7; 10 nucleotides align to TRBD1. After removal of 8 bases from V and 2 bases from J, the junction contained 6 bases not matched to a gene. The germline gives CDR1 SGHTA, CDR2 FQGTGA. The CDR3 spans 14 residues. The CDR3 reads CASQSDRGPYEQYF. Written as DNA, the CDR3 is TGTGCCAGCCAAAGTGACAGGGGGCCCTACGAGCAGTACTTC.

The chain uses TRBV18 and TRBJ1-6; tentatively, D is TRBD1 (5 bases). The V end was cut by 2 bases, the J end by 8 bases, with 13 bases between. Germline CDR1 reads KGHSH; CDR2 reads LQKENI. CDR3 size: 15 residues. CDR3 DNA: TGTGCCAGCTCACCATCGGCGGGGGTTGATTCACCCCTCCACTTT. Translating it yields CASSPSAGVDSPLHF.

This chain links TRBV4-1 with TRBJ2-3; 9 bases map to TRBD2. Germline V CDR1 and CDR2: MGHRA, YSYEKL. The V segment lost 1 base and the J segment 3 bases; nucleotides outside the gene matches: 5. CDR3 size: 16 residues. This CDR3 is CASSQGLTSGTDTQYF. CDR3 sequence (DNA): TGCGCCAGCAGCCAAGGTTTAACTAGCGGGACAGATACGCAGTATTTT.

CDR3 amino acids: CASSLPVPYNEQFF. The CDR3 DNA follows: TGCGCCAGCAGCTTGCCAGTACCCTACAATGAGCAGTTCTTC. This chain links TRBV5-1 with TRBJ2-1; D remains unclear. V was clipped by 1 base and J by 2 bases, with 7 bases between them. This CDR3 has 14 residues. Germline CDR1 is SGHRS and CDR2 is YFSETQ. Based on the CDR3 plus reference TRBV5-1 and TRBJ2-1, the full variable domain is KAGVTQTPRYLIKTRGQQVTLSCSPISGHRSVSWYQQTPGQGLQFLFEYFSETQRNKGNFPGRFSGRQFSNSRSEMNVSTLELGDSALYLCASSLPVPYNEQFFGPGTRLTVL.